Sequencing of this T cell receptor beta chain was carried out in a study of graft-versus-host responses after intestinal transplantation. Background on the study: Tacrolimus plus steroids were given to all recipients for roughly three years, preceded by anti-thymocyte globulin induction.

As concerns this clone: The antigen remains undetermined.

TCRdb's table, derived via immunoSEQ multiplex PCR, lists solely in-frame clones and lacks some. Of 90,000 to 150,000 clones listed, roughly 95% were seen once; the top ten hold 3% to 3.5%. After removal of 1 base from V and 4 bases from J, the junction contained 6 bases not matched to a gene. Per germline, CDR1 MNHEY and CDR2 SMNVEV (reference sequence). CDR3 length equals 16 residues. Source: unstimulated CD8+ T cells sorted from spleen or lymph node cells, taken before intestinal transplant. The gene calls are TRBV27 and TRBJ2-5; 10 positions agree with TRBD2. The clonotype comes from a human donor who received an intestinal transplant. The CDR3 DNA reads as TGTGCCAGCAGTTTATATAGCGGGAGGTGGGGAGAGACCCAGTACTTC. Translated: CASSLYSGRWGETQYF.